This paragraph covers one T cell receptor beta chain sequence. Its antigen is still unknown. This specimen comes from a study of long-term antiretroviral therapy in people with HIV. Overall study: The earliest samples came from an era when ART typically awaited falling CD4 counts. Notes on the study in general: Collection of the blood, which took place between the mid-2000s and the late 2010s, possibly occurred under older ART regimens.

The V gene lost 4 bases and the J gene lost 2 bases, with 17 bases spanning the gap. Looked up from germline, CDR1 is LNHDA and CDR2 is SQIVND (reference sequence). This CDR3 has 16 amino acids. The immunoSEQ assay was v3.0, run at survey level. In sequencing, roughly 40,000-55,000 T-cell genomes per sample were targeted. Clones were sequenced by immunoSEQ multiplex PCR, and TCRdb holds only the in-frame ones, with some missing. The table has approximately 29,000 clones, about four fifths seen once; the top ten hold around 6%. The sequences come from unsorted PBMCs, collected 0.4 years after starting antiretroviral therapy. The gene calls are TRBV19 and TRBJ1-1, with D possibly TRBD1 on 5 matching bases. The TCR was taken from a young man with HIV. The CDR3 region has the DNA TGTGCCAGTAGTAACCTCCGGGACGACTTTAACACTGAAGCTTTCTTT. It is translated as CASSNLRDDFNTEAFF.